This T cell receptor (beta chain) was observed in a study of OX40 agonist ivuxolimab in advanced cancers. TCRdb's copy holds only in-frame clones and misses some; the assay was immunoSEQ multiplex PCR. The table lists about 36,000 clones, roughly 80% of them singletons. The CDR3 loop spans 13 amino acids. CDR1 is MNHEY and CDR2 is SMNVEV in the germline V gene (reference sequence). Trimming pared 8 bases from V and 2 bases from J, leaving 13 bases between. The sample holds a few counts of this clone. This TCR derives from an adult with an advanced solid tumor such as melanoma, head and neck, liver or kidney cancer. The V call is TRBV27, the J call TRBJ2-7; D not certain. Sample: CD4+ or CD8+ T cells sorted from blood, taken in a trial of the OX40 agonist ivuxolimab. CDR3 DNA: TGTGCCAGCTCCCAAGGGTGGCCCTACGAGCAGTACTTC. Its protein is CASSQGWPYEQYF.